This T cell receptor (beta chain) came from a study of shared clonotypes between healthy human individuals. Method: immunoSEQ multiplex PCR; TCRdb's copy keeps in-frame clones and lacks some. This repertoire shows millions of clones, around 95% found once; its top ten account for 0.13%. The CDR3 runs to 16 residues. The germline V and J ends were trimmed by 3 bases and 0 bases, with 12 bases remaining between them. Germline V lookup: CDR1 LNHDA, CDR2 SQIVND (reference sequence). Material: naive CD4+ T cells sorted from blood. Subset here: CD45RA+ positively selected. The rearrangement uses TRBV19 and TRBJ2-1, with D uncertain. The source is a man younger than 30 in good health. The CDR3 region has the DNA TGTGCCAGTAGTATTGTGTCCCGTAGCTCCTACAATGAGCAGTTCTTC. Translating it yields CASSIVSRSSYNEQFF.